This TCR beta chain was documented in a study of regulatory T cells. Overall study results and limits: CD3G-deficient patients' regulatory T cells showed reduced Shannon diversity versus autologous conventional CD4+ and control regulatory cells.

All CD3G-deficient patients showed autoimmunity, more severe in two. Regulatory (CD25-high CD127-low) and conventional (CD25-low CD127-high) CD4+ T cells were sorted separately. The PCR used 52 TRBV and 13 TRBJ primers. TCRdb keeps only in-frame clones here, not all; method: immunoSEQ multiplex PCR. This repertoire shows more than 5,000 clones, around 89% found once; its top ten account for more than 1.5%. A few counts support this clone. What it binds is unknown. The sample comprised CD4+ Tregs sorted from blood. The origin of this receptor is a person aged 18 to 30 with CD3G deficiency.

In DNA, the CDR3 is TGTGCCAGCAGCCTAAAGGTCCTTACGCGGGAGCGGGTCACCGGGGAGCTGTTTTTT. Protein product: CASSLKVLTRERVTGELFF. The chain is built from TRBV28 and TRBJ2-2; 7 nucleotides line up with TRBD2. This CDR3 region has 19 residues. The V gene end was trimmed by 6 bases and the J gene end by 4 bases; junction bases not matched to a gene: 20. From germline, CDR1 is MDHEN and CDR2 SYDVKM.